These T cell receptor beta chains were read from a single sample in a study of T cell responses to AZD1222 COVID-19 vaccine. Assay: immunoSEQ multiplex PCR; the TCRdb copy retains only in-frame clones and omits some. Here the sample spans approximately 100,000 clones, 80% to 90% being singletons. Sequenced material: peripheral blood, taken on day 0 of AZD1222 vaccination. Receptors originate from an adult in good health. CDR3s include the opening cysteine and the closing phenylalanine or tryptophan. The order of the fields is J gene, CDR3 length, clone size, D gene, V gene, CDR3 protein, CDR3 DNA. D genes are given only for firm matches. Size tells how often a clone was seen (once, few, many) or the class of an expanded clone, and some rows leave it out.

>TRBJ2-2|14|few|TRBD1|TRBV28
CASSFTGGSGELFF
TGTGCCAGCAGCTTTACAGGGGGGTCCGGGGAGCTGTTTTTT
>TRBJ1-6|15|.|TRBD1|TRBV6-2/TRBV6-3
CASSSTGTGDPHLHF
TGTGCCAGCAGTTCGACCGGGACAGGCGACCCCCACCTTCACTTT
>TRBJ1-5|16|.|.|TRBV30
CAWSSPPGQLTRPQHF
TGTGCCTGGAGTTCTCCCCCCGGGCAGTTAACTAGGCCCCAGCATTTT
>TRBJ1-5|18|.|TRBD1|TRBV28
CASSPETGGDYSNQPQHF
TGTGCCAGCAGTCCCGAGACAGGGGGGGATTATAGCAATCAGCCCCAGCATTTT
>TRBJ1-2|14|.|.|TRBV6-5
CASAQVGVSYGYTF
TGTGCCAGCGCACAGGTTGGAGTGAGCTATGGCTACACCTTC
>TRBJ2-7|16|.|TRBD2|TRBV28
CASSPPWSSGTYEQYF
TGTGCCAGCAGTCCCCCCTGGTCTAGCGGCACCTACGAGCAGTACTTC
>TRBJ1-5|14|.|.|TRBV7-9
CASSLGGVNQPQHF
TGTGCCAGCAGCTTAGGTGGGGTTAATCAGCCCCAGCATTTT
>TRBJ2-1|15|.|.|TRBV15
CATSRVGQRANEQFF
TGTGCCACCAGCAGAGTTGGTCAGCGGGCCAATGAGCAGTTCTTC
>TRBJ2-7|16|.|TRBD1|TRBV7-6
CASSLKPGTGSYEQYF
TGTGCCAGCAGCCTAAAACCTGGGACAGGGTCCTACGAGCAGTACTTC
>TRBJ2-1|15|.|TRBD1|TRBV5-1
CASRPGTATYNEQFF
TGCGCCAGCAGACCTGGGACAGCAACTTACAATGAGCAGTTCTTC
>TRBJ1-5|18|once|TRBD1|TRBV13
CASSSSFWTGGSNQPQHF
TGTGCCAGCAGCTCCTCATTTTGGACAGGAGGTAGCAATCAGCCCCAGCATTTT
>TRBJ2-2|16|.|TRBD2|TRBV7-6
CASSLVRLAATGELFF
TGTGCCAGCAGCTTAGTTCGACTAGCGGCCACCGGGGAGCTGTTTTTT
>TRBJ2-5|15|.|.|TRBV6-2/TRBV6-3
CASSYSSLASETQYF
TGTGCCAGCAGTTACTCGTCTCTGGCTAGTGAGACCCAGTACTTC
>TRBJ2-5|15|.|TRBD1|TRBV9
CASSGDSRRQETQYF
TGTGCCAGCAGCGGGGACAGCCGCCGCCAAGAGACCCAGTACTTC
>TRBJ1-2|15|.|TRBD1|TRBV7-2
CASSLGDRGNYGYTF
TGTGCCAGCAGCTTAGGAGACAGGGGAAACTATGGCTACACCTTC
>TRBJ2-3|16|.|TRBD1|TRBV6-2/TRBV6-3
CASSYTDRVGTDTQYF
TGTGCCAGCAGTTACACGGACAGGGTGGGCACAGATACGCAGTATTTT
>TRBJ1-1|15|.|.|TRBV5-1
CASSLGATENTEAFF
TGCGCCAGCAGCTTGGGAGCGACGGAGAACACTGAAGCTTTCTTT
>TRBJ2-7|13|.|.|TRBV6-5
CASSYSRDREQYF
TGTGCCAGCAGTTACTCCAGGGATCGCGAGCAGTACTTC
>TRBJ1-6|16|once|TRBD1|TRBV5-1
CASSSSPDRVSSPLHF
TGCGCCAGCAGCTCCTCTCCCGACAGGGTTTCGTCACCCCTCCACTTT
>TRBJ2-1|16|medium-sized|TRBD1|TRBV4-3
CASSAGPGTGGNEQFF
TGCGCCAGCAGCGCCGGCCCAGGGACAGGGGGAAATGAGCAGTTCTTC
>TRBJ2-7|16|.|.|TRBV28
CASSSRQVSATYEQYF
TGTGCCAGCAGCTCGAGGCAGGTGTCGGCTACCTACGAGCAGTACTTC
>TRBJ2-7|14|.|.|TRBV3-1/TRBV3-2
CASSPPCRGREQYF
TGTGCCAGCAGCCCTCCCTGTAGGGGACGCGAGCAGTACTTC
>TRBJ1-4|12|.|.|TRBV5-6
CASSLQGPELFF
TGTGCCAGCAGCTTGCAAGGGCCAGAACTGTTTTTT
>TRBJ1-2|13|.|.|TRBV30
CAWSVGGGSGYTF
TGTGCCTGGAGTGTAGGGGGGGGATCCGGCTACACCTTC
>TRBJ1-1|13|.|TRBD1|TRBV30
CAWRGQGPTEAFF
TGTGCCTGGAGGGGACAGGGGCCCACTGAAGCTTTCTTT
>TRBJ2-5|15|.|TRBD1|TRBV27
CASKFLTGAGETQYF
TGTGCCAGCAAATTTTTGACAGGGGCAGGGGAGACCCAGTACTTC
>TRBJ2-3|17|.|TRBD2|TRBV3-1/TRBV3-2
CASSQSLLAGVADTQYF
TGTGCCAGCAGCCAAAGTCTCCTAGCGGGAGTGGCAGATACGCAGTATTTT
>TRBJ2-7|11|.|.|TRBV20-1
CSARERGEQYF
TGCAGTGCTAGAGAAAGGGGCGAGCAGTACTTC